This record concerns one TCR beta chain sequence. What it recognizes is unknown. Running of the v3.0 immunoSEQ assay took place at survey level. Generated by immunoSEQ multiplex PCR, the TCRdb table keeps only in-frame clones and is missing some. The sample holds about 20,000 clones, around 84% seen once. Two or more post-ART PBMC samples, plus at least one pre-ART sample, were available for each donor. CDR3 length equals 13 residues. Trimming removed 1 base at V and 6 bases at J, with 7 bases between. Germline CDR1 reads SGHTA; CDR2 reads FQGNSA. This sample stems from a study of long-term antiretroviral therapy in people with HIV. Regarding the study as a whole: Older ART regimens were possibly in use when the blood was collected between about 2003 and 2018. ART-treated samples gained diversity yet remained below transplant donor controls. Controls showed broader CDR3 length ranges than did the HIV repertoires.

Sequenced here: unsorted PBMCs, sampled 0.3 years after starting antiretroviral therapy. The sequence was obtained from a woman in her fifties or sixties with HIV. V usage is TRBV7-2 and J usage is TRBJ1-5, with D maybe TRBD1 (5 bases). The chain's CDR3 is CASSLGGPQPQHF. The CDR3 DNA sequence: TGTGCCAGCAGCTTAGGGGGCCCTCAGCCCCAGCATTTT.